This TCR beta chain came from a study of early T cells in non-severe SARS-CoV-2 infection (dated by TCRdb to the early 2020s). Some background on the complete study: Bulk RNA from unsorted whole blood was used for TCR sequencing, so alpha and beta chains could not be paired.

This clonotype was recorded at least ten times. Its antigen specificity is not known. One base away there is no much larger clone; base qualities are not given. Measured from the cysteine to the phenylalanine, the CDR3 is 14 residues long. Of all the DNA, just the CDR3 is kept, 42 bases in frame from base 1. The junction shows trimming of 5 bases on V and 8 bases on J, and the gene matches do not reach 8 bases of it. According to the germline V gene (reference sequence), CDR1 reads DFQATT and CDR2 reads SNEGSKA. The investigation overall reported the following: Matching against VDJdb was skewed toward anti-spike CD8 responses, likely underestimated virus-specific expansions, and missed private and CD4 specificities.

The study was a case-control design nested within a healthcare worker cohort in London, UK, with weekly nasopharyngeal swab PCR tests and blood sampling. Healthcare workers were recruited between 23 and 31 March 2020, during the week of the UK lockdown, and were followed weekly for up to roughly 15 weeks. Library prep was done by 5' RACE. Sequenced using a NextSeq 500. The TCR library protocol attached unique molecular identifiers to individual cDNA molecules to correct for sequencing error and PCR bias. TCR alpha and beta chains were both sequenced, and the abundances of alpha and beta sequences in each sample were closely correlated with each other. As for how the authors treated the data: Decombinator V4 was used to annotate the V gene, J gene and CDR3 of the TCR sequences. TCRs were defined as expanded if a significant change between any two time points was detected under a Poisson model with p below 0.0001. TCR abundances were normalised to the total number of TCRs sequenced in each sample and reported as counts per million. MAIT TCRs were defined by TRAV1-2 paired with TRAJ12, TRAJ20 or TRAJ33, and iNKT TCRs by TRAV10 paired with TRAJ18. VDJdb, accessed on 1 November 2021, was searched for TCRs annotated for CMV, EBV and SARS-CoV-2, and TCRs annotated for more than one antigen were excluded. Using fastp at Q25 and MiXCR, TCRdb reprocessed the public reads and kept productive beta chains. Rows are combined by CDR3 protein, so each entry shows the most common genes and DNA. In this record, the V and J calls reflect TCRdb's handling and not the investigators' own analysis. This sample is represented by some 36,000 distinct CDR3 sequences; about 5.8% of them were singletons. Jointly, the top ten make up approximately 6% of the sample.

The specimen sequenced was whole blood. The sequence was collected from an adult who was a healthcare worker with PCR-confirmed SARS-CoV-2 infection or an uninfected control (not recorded which). The receptor chain draws on TRBV20-1 and TRBJ2-1; 11 junctional bases match TRBD2. CDR3 protein: CSAFSGTSGDEQFF. The bases are TGCAGTGCTTTCTCCGGGACTAGCGGAGATGAGCAGTTCTTC.